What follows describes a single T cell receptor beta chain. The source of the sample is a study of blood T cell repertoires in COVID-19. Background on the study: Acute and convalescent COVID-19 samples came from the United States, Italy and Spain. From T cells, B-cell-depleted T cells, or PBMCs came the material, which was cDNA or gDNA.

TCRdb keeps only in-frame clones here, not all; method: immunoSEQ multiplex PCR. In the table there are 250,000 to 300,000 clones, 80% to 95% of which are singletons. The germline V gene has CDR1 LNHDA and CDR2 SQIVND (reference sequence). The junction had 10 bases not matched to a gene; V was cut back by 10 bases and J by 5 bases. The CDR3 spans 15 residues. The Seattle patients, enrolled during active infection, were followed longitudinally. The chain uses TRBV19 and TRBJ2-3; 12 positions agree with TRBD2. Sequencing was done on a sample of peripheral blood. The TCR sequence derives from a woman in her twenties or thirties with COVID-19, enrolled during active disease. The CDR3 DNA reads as TGTGCCACCTTACAACTAGCGGGAGGAATAGATACGCAGTATTTT. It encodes CATLQLAGGIDTQYF.